Ten or more counts support the clone carrying this T cell receptor (beta chain). The target antigen is unknown. This record comes from a study of T cells in Graves' hyperthyroidism and ophthalmopathy. Amplification targeted TCR beta CDR3 regions from RNA transcripts. First-round RT-PCR of the TCR CDR3 relied on the HTBI primer set. TCRdb fed the multiplex PCR reads into MiXCR, producing one record per CDR3 protein. The sample contains roughly 630,000 distinct CDR3 sequences, around 16% of which appear only once. Isolation of PBMCs was performed on around 9.7 ml fresh peripheral blood. Study-wide findings and caveats: Peripheral blood also featured most of the thyroid clonotypes expanded above 0.001.

The CDR3 contains 17 residues. After removal of 0 bases from V and 0 bases from J, the junction contained 8 bases not matched to a gene. Germline V CDR1 and CDR2: LGHDT, YNNKEL (reference sequence). Source material: blood. V usage is TRBV3-1 and J usage is TRBJ2-7, with 7 bases lining up with TRBD2. The source of this sequence is a woman between 25 and 40 years old with Graves' hyperthyroidism. CDR3 in DNA: TGTGCCAGCAGCCAAGAAGGAAGCGGGACTCTCTCCTACGAGCAGTACTTC. Translated: CASSQEGSGTLSYEQYF.